This T cell receptor (beta chain) was identified during a study of T-cell reconstitution after alpha-beta-depleted transplantation in children. This clonotype was seen more than once but under ten times. Its antigen is currently unknown. Library preparation (for TCRbeta) was performed with unique molecular identifiers. TCRdb itself ran the PCR reads through MiXCR, one entry per CDR3 protein. The repertoire holds fewer than 550,000 distinct CDR3 sequences, with approximately 10% as singletons. The CDR3 length is 14 residues. Trimming took 0 bases from V and 4 from J, leaving 10 bases between them. CDR1 is LNHNV and CDR2 is YYDKDF in the germline V gene (reference sequence). Study-wide results and limits: The authors attributed T-cell counts and diversity one year after transplant mostly to newly produced T cells.

V gene TRBV15 combines with J gene TRBJ2-7; D uncertain. The material sequenced was PBMCs, mostly from graft donor cells, taken 180 days after TCRalphabeta/CD19-depleted stem cell transplant. This clonotype was obtained from a female patient aged 2-15 years who had a stem cell transplant for aplastic anemia, so the T cells may come from the graft donor. CDR3 in DNA: TGTGCCACCAGCAGAGATCCCTATAATTACGAGCAGTACTTC. Protein product: CATSRDPYNYEQYF.